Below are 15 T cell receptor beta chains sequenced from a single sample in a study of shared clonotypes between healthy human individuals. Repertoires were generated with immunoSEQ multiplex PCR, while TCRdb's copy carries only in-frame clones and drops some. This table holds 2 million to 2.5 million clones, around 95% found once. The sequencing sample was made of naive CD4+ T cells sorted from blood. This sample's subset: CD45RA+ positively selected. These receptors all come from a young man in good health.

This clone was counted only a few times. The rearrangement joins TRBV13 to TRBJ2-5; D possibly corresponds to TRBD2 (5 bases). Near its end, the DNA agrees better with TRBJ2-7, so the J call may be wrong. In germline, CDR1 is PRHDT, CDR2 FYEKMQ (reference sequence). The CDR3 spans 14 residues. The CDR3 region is CASSATSVAYEQYF. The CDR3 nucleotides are TGTGCCAGCAGCGCTACTAGTGTCGCCTACGAGCAGTACTTC.

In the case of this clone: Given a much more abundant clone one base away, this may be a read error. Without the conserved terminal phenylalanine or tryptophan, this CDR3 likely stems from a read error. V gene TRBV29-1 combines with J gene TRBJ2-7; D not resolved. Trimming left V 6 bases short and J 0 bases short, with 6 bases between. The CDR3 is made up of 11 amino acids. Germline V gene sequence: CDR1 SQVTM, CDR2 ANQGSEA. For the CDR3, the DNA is TGCAGCGTAATCCTCTCCTACGAGCAGTACCTC. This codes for CSVILSYEQYL.

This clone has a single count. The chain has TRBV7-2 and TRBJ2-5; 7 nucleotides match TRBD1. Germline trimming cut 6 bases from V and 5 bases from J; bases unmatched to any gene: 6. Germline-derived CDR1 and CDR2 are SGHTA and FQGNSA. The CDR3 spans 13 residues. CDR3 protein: CASRLQGFETQYF. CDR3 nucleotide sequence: TGTGCCAGCAGGTTACAGGGGTTTGAGACCCAGTACTTC.

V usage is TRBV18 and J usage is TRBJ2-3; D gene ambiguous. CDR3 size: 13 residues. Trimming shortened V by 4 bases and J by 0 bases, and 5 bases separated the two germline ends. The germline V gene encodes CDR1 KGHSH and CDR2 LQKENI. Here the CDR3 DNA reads TGTGCCAGCTCACATGGGAGCACAGATACGCAGTATTTT. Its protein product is CASSHGSTDTQYF.

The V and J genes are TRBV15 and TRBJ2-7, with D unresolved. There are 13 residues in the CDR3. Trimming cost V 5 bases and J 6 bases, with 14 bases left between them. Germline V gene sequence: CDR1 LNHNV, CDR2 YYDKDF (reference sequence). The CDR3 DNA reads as TGTGCCACCAGCCGCCTAGTCTTGGGCGAGCAGTACTTC. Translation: CATSRLVLGEQYF. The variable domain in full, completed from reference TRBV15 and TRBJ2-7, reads DAMVIQNPRYQVTQFGKPVTLSCSQTLNHNVMYWYQQKSSQAPKLLFHYYDKDFNNEADTPDNFQSRRPNTSFCFLDIRSPGLGDTAMYLCATSRLVLGEQYFGPGTRLTVT.

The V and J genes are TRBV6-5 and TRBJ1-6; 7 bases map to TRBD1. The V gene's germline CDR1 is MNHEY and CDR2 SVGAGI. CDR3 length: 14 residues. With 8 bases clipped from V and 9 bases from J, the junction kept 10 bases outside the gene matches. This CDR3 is CASGKGALSSPLHF. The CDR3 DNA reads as TGTGCCAGCGGGAAGGGGGCCTTAAGTTCACCCCTCCACTTT.

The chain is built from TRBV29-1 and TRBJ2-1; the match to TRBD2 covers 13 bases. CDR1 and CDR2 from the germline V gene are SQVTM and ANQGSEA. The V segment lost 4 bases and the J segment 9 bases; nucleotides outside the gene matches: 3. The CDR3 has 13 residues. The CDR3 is CSVGWTSGSEQFF. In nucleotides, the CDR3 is TGCAGCGTTGGGTGGACTAGCGGGAGTGAGCAGTTCTTC.

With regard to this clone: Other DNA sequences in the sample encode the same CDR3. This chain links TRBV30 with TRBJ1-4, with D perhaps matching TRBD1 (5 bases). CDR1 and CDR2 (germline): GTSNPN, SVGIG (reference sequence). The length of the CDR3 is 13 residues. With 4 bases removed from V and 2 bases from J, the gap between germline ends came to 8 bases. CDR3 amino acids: CAWTGATNEKLFF. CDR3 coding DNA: TGTGCCTGGACTGGGGCGACTAATGAAAAACTGTTTTTT.

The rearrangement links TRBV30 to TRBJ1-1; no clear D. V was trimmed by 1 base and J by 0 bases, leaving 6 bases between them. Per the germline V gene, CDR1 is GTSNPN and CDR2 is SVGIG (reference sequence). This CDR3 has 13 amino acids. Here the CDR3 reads CAWSGELNTEAFF. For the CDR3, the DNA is TGTGCCTGGAGTGGGGAGTTGAACACTGAAGCTTTCTTT.

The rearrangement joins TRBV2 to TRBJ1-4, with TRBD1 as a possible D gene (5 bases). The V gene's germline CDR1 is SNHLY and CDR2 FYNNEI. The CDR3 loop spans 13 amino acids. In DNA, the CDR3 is TGTGCAGCCCAGGGTGGAACTAATGAAAAACTGTTTTTT. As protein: CAAQGGTNEKLFF.

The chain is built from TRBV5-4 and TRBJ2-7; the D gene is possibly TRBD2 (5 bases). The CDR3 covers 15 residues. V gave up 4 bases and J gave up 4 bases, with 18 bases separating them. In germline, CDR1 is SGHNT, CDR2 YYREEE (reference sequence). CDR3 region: CASSEGTGNQYEQYF. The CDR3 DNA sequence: TGTGCCAGCAGCGAAGGAACCGGGAATCAATACGAGCAGTACTTC.

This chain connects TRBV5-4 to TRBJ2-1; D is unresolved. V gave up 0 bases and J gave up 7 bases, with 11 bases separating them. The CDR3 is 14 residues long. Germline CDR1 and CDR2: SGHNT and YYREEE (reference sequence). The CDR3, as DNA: TGTGCCAGCAGCTTGGGGCTAATACAAAATGAGCAGTTCTTC. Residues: CASSLGLIQNEQFF.

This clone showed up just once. CDR3: CASSKGRDRGDEQYF. CDR3 sequence (DNA): TGTGCCAGCAGCAAAGGCCGGGACAGGGGTGACGAGCAGTACTTC. The chain links TRBV21-1 to TRBJ2-7; no DNA check was done on the table's D call, TRBD1. TRBV21-1 is a pseudogene segment. The CDR3 has 15 residues.

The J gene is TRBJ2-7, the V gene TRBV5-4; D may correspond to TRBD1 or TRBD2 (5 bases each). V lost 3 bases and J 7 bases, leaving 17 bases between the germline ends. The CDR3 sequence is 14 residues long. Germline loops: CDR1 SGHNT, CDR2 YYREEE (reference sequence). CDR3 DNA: TGTGCCAGCAGCTCCAGGGACCCTGAGTGGGAGCAGTACTTC. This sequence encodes CASSSRDPEWEQYF.

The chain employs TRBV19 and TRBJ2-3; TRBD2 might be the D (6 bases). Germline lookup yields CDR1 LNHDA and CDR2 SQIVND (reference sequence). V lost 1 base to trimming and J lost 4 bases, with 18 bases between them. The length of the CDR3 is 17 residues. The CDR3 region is CASSIGLWRGVSDTQYF. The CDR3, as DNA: TGTGCCAGTAGTATAGGCCTTTGGCGGGGTGTCTCAGATACGCAGTATTTT. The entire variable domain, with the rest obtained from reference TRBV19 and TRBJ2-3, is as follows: DGGITQSPKYLFRKEGQNVTLSCEQNLNHDAMYWYRQDPGQGLRLIYYSQIVNDFQKGDIAEGYSVSREKKESFPLTVTSAQKNPTAFYLCASSIGLWRGVSDTQYFGPGTRLTVL.